This is a list of T cell receptor beta chains from one sample in a study of blood T cells in healthy people across ages. TCRdb redid the calling of the 5' RACE reads with MiXCR, one entry per CDR3 protein. The repertoire consists of roughly 730,000 distinct CDR3 sequences, with more than 55% occurring once and the leading ten covering approximately 24%. Sample: blood. Receptor source: a man in his forties or fifties in good health. Each CDR3 is given with its conserved first and last residue. The D gene is left open where the match is weak. Size is stated for part of the rows, as once, few or many counts, or as a class when the clone is expanded.

CDR3 DNA: TGCGCCAGCAGCCAAGAGGAAGGGGGCGCCGGAAAACTGTTTTTT
CDR3 protein: CASSQEEGGAGKLFF
V gene: TRBV4-1
CDR3 length: 15
clone size: many
D gene: TRBD1
J gene: TRBJ1-4

CDR3 DNA: TGCGCCAGCAGCTTGGAGGTGGCCGGCCTTGGTGGAGATACGCAGTATTTT
CDR3 protein: CASSLEVAGLGGDTQYF
V gene: TRBV5-1
CDR3 length: 17
clone size: .
D gene: .
J gene: TRBJ2-3

CDR3 DNA: TGTGCCAGCAGTTTATGGCACAGGGGGGTTGACGAGCAGTACTTC
CDR3 protein: CASSLWHRGVDEQYF
V gene: TRBV28
CDR3 length: 15
clone size: once
D gene: TRBD1
J gene: TRBJ2-7

CDR3 DNA: TGCGCCAGCAGCCAAAACACACCCGACAGGATGCCCAATGAGCAGTACTTC
CDR3 protein: CASSQNTPDRMPNEQYF
V gene: TRBV4-3
CDR3 length: 17
clone size: .
D gene: .
J gene: TRBJ2-4

CDR3 DNA: TGTGCCAGCAGTGAAGGGGAACAGGCAGATACGCAGTATTTT
CDR3 protein: CASSEGEQADTQYF
V gene: TRBV6-1
CDR3 length: 14
clone size: .
D gene: .
J gene: TRBJ2-3

CDR3 DNA: TGTGCCACCTCCCGGACTAGCGAATACAATGAGCAGTTCTTC
CDR3 protein: CATSRTSEYNEQFF
V gene: TRBV9
CDR3 length: 14
clone size: .
D gene: TRBD2
J gene: TRBJ2-1

CDR3 DNA: TGTGCCAGCTCACCAGGACAGGGGGGCAAAGATGAGCAGTTCTTC
CDR3 protein: CASSPGQGGKDEQFF
V gene: TRBV18
CDR3 length: 15
clone size: once
D gene: TRBD1
J gene: TRBJ2-1

CDR3 DNA: TGTGCCAGCAGCCCTGGCCTAGCGGGGGTTCAGGATACGCAGTATTTT
CDR3 protein: CASSPGLAGVQDTQYF
V gene: TRBV14
CDR3 length: 16
clone size: few
D gene: TRBD2
J gene: TRBJ2-3

CDR3 DNA: TGTGCCAGCAGCCAAGGCGCAGCCGGAGACTATGGCTACACCTTC
CDR3 protein: CASSQGAAGDYGYTF
V gene: TRBV4-2
CDR3 length: 15
clone size: few
D gene: .
J gene: TRBJ1-2

CDR3 DNA: TGCAGTGCTAGAGATGGACAGGGGGCGGGCTCCTACGAGCAGTACTTC
CDR3 protein: CSARDGQGAGSYEQYF
V gene: TRBV20-1
CDR3 length: 16
clone size: .
D gene: TRBD1
J gene: TRBJ2-7

CDR3 DNA: TGTGCCAGCAGCCCCACGGGGGGATCGGATACGCAGTATTTT
CDR3 protein: CASSPTGGSDTQYF
V gene: TRBV14
CDR3 length: 14
clone size: few
D gene: TRBD2
J gene: TRBJ2-3

CDR3 DNA: TGTGCCAGCAGCTTAGATGGATTTCGCGGGGAAAAACTGTTTTTT
CDR3 protein: CASSLDGFRGEKLFF
V gene: TRBV7-2
CDR3 length: 15
clone size: .
D gene: .
J gene: TRBJ1-4

CDR3 DNA: TGTGCCAGCAGGCTTACTAGTCCCACTGAGCAGTTCTTC
CDR3 protein: CASRLTSPTEQFF
V gene: TRBV6-5
CDR3 length: 13
clone size: .
D gene: .
J gene: TRBJ2-1

CDR3 DNA: TGTGCCAGCAGCGTAGATACCGCGGGGGGGGTCATGGATACGCAGTATTTT
CDR3 protein: CASSVDTAGGVMDTQYF
V gene: TRBV9
CDR3 length: 17
clone size: .
D gene: TRBD2
J gene: TRBJ2-3

CDR3 DNA: TGTGCCAGCAGTTACCCAGAGGGACAGGGCGGCGGGGAGACCCAGTACTTC
CDR3 protein: CASSYPEGQGGGETQYF
V gene: TRBV7-2
CDR3 length: 17
clone size: .
D gene: TRBD1
J gene: TRBJ2-5

CDR3 DNA: TGCAGCGTTCGGGAGGTCATCACGACCTCCTACGAGCAGTACTTC
CDR3 protein: CSVREVITTSYEQYF
V gene: TRBV29-1
CDR3 length: 15
clone size: few
D gene: TRBD2
J gene: TRBJ2-7

CDR3 DNA: TGCAGTGCTGGGGCTATAGCGGGAGGGTACAATGAGCAGTTCTTC
CDR3 protein: CSAGAIAGGYNEQFF
V gene: TRBV20-1
CDR3 length: 15
clone size: .
D gene: TRBD2
J gene: TRBJ2-1

CDR3 DNA: TGCAGTGCCTGGACAGGGAGTGAGCAGTTCTTC
CDR3 protein: CSAWTGSEQFF
V gene: TRBV20-1
CDR3 length: 11
clone size: .
D gene: TRBD1
J gene: TRBJ2-1

CDR3 DNA: TGCAGTGCTAGAGATTATAAGTTCGGGACTAGCGGGGCAAATGAGCAGTTCTTC
CDR3 protein: CSARDYKFGTSGANEQFF
V gene: TRBV20-1
CDR3 length: 18
clone size: .
D gene: TRBD2
J gene: TRBJ2-1

CDR3 DNA: TGTGCCAGCAGCCCCTCCGGCGTACCAAAAGAGACCCAGTACTTC
CDR3 protein: CASSPSGVPKETQYF
V gene: TRBV11-1
CDR3 length: 15
clone size: once
D gene: .
J gene: TRBJ2-5

CDR3 DNA: TGCAGCGCCTCCCCACGAGACAGGGCTTATGGTGAGCAGTACTTC
CDR3 protein: CSASPRDRAYGEQYF
V gene: TRBV29-1
CDR3 length: 15
clone size: once
D gene: TRBD1
J gene: TRBJ2-7

CDR3 DNA: TGCAGTGCTAGAGCGGGAGGCCCAAGGGTTTCCTACAATGAGCAGTTCTTC
CDR3 protein: CSARAGGPRVSYNEQFF
V gene: TRBV20-1
CDR3 length: 17
clone size: .
D gene: TRBD2
J gene: TRBJ2-1

CDR3 DNA: TGTGCCAGCAGCTACGCGGGGACTAGCGGGATCCGTAGCTCCTACAATGAGCAGTTCTTC
CDR3 protein: CASSYAGTSGIRSSYNEQFF
V gene: TRBV6-5
CDR3 length: 20
clone size: .
D gene: TRBD2
J gene: TRBJ2-1

CDR3 DNA: TGTGCCAGCGTAGCCAAAAACATTCAGTACTTC
CDR3 protein: CASVAKNIQYF
V gene: TRBV28
CDR3 length: 11
clone size: .
D gene: .
J gene: TRBJ2-4

CDR3 DNA: TGCGCCAGCAGCTATAACGGGGAGGCCTGGGGATTAGAGACCCAGTACTTC
CDR3 protein: CASSYNGEAWGLETQYF
V gene: TRBV5-1
CDR3 length: 17
clone size: .
D gene: .
J gene: TRBJ2-5

CDR3 DNA: TGTGCCAGCCGATCTAGGGTCCCCTACGAGCAGTACTTC
CDR3 protein: CASRSRVPYEQYF
V gene: TRBV6-5
CDR3 length: 13
clone size: .
D gene: .
J gene: TRBJ2-7